The clone carrying this T cell receptor (beta chain) was observed a handful of times. Its antigen is undetermined. What was sequenced were expressed TCRB transcripts, since all of the isolated RNA had been reverse transcribed. The method was immunoSEQ multiplex PCR; TCRdb's version includes in-frame clones alone and lacks a portion of them. The profile shows more than 300,000 clones, roughly 16% of them singletons. The CDR3 spans 16 residues. Germline CDR1 SNHLY, CDR2 FYNNEI. V dropped 6 bases and J dropped 6; count of bases not matched to a gene: 16. This record comes from a study of beta chain features in type 1 diabetes. Overall study results and limits: The similarity of naive, central memory and Treg TCRB repertoires appeared greater among patients than among healthy donors. Patients with type 1 diabetes carried fewer insertions and had more deletions at their VDJ junctions.

This clonotype was sampled from a woman aged 18-29 years in good health. The chain recombines TRBV2 with TRBJ1-2; 7 bases line up with TRBD1. Sequencing was performed on naive CD4+ T cells from blood. The CDR3 spells CASRTIRTGHHDGYTF. The CDR3 nucleotides read TGTGCCAGCAGAACCATCCGGACAGGACATCACGATGGCTACACCTTC.